This TCR beta chain appears in the sequencing data of a study of T-cell memory formation after mild COVID-19 (dated by TCRdb to about 2021). With respect to the entire study: TCR sequence clusters from the two donors were found to be largely donor specific. T-cell clones expanding and contracting after mild COVID-19 in a couple of donors were tracked by longitudinal TCRalpha and TCRbeta repertoire sequencing. Two young, previously healthy adult volunteers made up the cohort, one male and one female.

Sequencing was carried out with an Illumina NovaSeq 6000. TCRalpha and TCRbeta cDNA libraries were constructed by 5'RACE with constant-segment primers, with sample barcodes and unique molecular identifiers being introduced. Trizol reagent was used to extract RNA from every sample. Libraries were amplified in two PCR steps, with a second sample barcode and Illumina TruSeq adapters added in the second step. Sequencing of libraries was performed on an Illumina NovaSeq with 2 x 150 bp paired-end reads. As for how the authors treated the data: With migec v1.2.7, reads were demultiplexed and then collapsed into UMI-guided consensus sequences. With mixcr v2.1.11, UMI consensuses were aligned to TRA and TRB V and J templates and assembled into clonotypes. A clonotype was counted as expanded or contracted only if both edgeR and NoisET called the change significant, with noise models trained on biological replicates. For edgeR calls, the cutoffs were a false discovery rate-adjusted p below 0.01 and a log2 fold-change threshold of 1. As an exploratory analysis of dynamics, max-normalized trajectories of the 1000 most abundant clonotypes were examined by PCA with hierarchical clustering. Each responding clone was given a CD4 or CD8 phenotype based on the CD4+ and CD8+ repertoires, which had been sequenced separately. Starting from the raw public reads, TCRdb applied fastp trimming at Q25, assembled clones with MiXCR and retained in-frame beta chains. Rows with one shared CDR3 protein collapse into an entry with the most common genes and DNA. TCRdb's processing, not the authors' own work, is the source of the V and J calls. Within this sample are fewer than 700,000 distinct CDR3 sequences, with about a sixth of them counted one time only. The ten largest make up about 11% of the sample.

Ficoll-Paque density gradient centrifugation was the method used to isolate PBMCs. On this clonotype itself: Its binding antigen is unknown. The sample holds no much larger clone one base away, and base qualities are not on file.

Beyond this particular receptor, the publication reports: Contracting CD4+ clones appeared mostly in the CM and EM memory subsets, whereas CD8+ clones were enriched in EMRA. Only a couple of mild cases were covered in the study, and larger cohorts including severe cases with pre-infection samples were considered necessary. The detection of some responding clones in pre-infection memory suggests that pre-existing cross-reactive memory T cells joined the SARS-CoV-2 response. SARS-CoV-2 specificity of the second-wave clones peaking on day 37 was not confirmed. Balanced CD4/CD8 phenotypes were observed for clones contracting from day 15 to 85, whereas a bias towards CD4+ was observed for a second wave of clones expanding from day 15 to 37.

The TCR originated in an adult woman who had mild COVID-19 (a few samples of this study predate the infection). The sample titles of this study are shuffled in the database, so cell type and time point are left out; the donor was told from shared clones. The sample was PBMCs or a T cell subset sorted from them (not recorded which).

The DNA is as follows: TGTGCCAGCTCACCCGGGACAGGGTTAACTGAAGCTTTCTTT. Protein translation: CASSPGTGLTEAFF. The chain employs TRBV18 and TRBJ1-1, with 9 middle bases fitting TRBD1. From the cysteine through the phenylalanine, the CDR3 covers 14 amino acids. Just CDR3 DNA is preserved here, 42 bases in frame from base 1. V and J are trimmed by 3 bases and 5 bases, and the gene matches miss 4 bases of the junction. Sequences KGHSH (CDR1) and LQKENI (CDR2) are obtained from the germline V gene.